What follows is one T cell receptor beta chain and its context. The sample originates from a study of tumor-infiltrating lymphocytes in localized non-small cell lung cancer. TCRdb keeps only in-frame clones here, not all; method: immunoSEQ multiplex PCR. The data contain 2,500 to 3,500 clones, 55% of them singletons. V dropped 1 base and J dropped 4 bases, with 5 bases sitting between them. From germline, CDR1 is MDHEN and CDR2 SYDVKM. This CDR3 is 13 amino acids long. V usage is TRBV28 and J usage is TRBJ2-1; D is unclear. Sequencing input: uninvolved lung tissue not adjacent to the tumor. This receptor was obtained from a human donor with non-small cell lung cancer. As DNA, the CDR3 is TGTGCCAGCAGTTTATTGAATTACAATGAGCAGTTCTTC. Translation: CASSLLNYNEQFF.